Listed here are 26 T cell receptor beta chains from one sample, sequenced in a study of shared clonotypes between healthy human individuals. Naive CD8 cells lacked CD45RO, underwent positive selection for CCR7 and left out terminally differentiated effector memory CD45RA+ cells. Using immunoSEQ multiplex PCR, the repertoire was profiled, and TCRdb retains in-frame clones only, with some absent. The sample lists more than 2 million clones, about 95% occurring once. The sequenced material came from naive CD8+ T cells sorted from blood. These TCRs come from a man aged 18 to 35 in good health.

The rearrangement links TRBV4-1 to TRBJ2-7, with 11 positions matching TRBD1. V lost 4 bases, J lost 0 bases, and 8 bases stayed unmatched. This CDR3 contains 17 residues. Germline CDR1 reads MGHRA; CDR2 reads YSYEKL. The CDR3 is CASSLSGQGASSYEQYF. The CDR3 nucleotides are TGCGCCAGCAGCCTCAGTGGACAGGGGGCCAGCTCCTACGAGCAGTACTTC.

CDR3 amino acids: CASSYVVGEMNTEAFF. The CDR3 coding sequence is TGTGCCAGCAGCTACGTGGTTGGGGAAATGAACACTGAAGCTTTCTTT. The V and J genes are TRBV7-8 and TRBJ1-1; D unclear. The CDR3 totals 16 residues. The V gene lost 4 bases and the J gene lost 0 bases, with 15 bases spanning the gap. CDR1 and CDR2 (germline): SGHVS, FQNEAQ.

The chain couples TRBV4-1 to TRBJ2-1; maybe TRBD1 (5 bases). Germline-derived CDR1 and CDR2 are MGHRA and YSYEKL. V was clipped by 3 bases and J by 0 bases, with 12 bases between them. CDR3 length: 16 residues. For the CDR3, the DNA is TGCGCCAGCAGCCAGTGGGGCGGAAACTCCTACAATGAGCAGTTCTTC. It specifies CASSQWGGNSYNEQFF.

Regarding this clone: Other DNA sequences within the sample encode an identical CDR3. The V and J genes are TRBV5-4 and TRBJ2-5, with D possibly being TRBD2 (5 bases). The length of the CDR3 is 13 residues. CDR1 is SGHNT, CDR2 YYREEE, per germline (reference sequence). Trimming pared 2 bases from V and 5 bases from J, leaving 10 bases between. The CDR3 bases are TGTGCCAGCAGCTTACTAGTTGGGGAGACCCAGTACTTC. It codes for CASSLLVGETQYF.

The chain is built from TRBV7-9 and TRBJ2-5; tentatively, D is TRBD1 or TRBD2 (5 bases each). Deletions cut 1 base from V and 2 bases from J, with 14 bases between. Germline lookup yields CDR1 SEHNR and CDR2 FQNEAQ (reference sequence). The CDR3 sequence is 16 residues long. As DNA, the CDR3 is TGTGCCAGCAGCTTAGTCGCAGGGACCCCTCAAGAGACCCAGTACTTC. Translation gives CASSLVAGTPQETQYF.

The CDR3 sequence: CASTFGGYSPLHF. The CDR3 bases are TGTGCCAGCACCTTCGGGGGGTACTCACCCCTCCACTTT. The rearrangement links TRBV28 to TRBJ1-6; weak D call: TRBD1 (5 bases). V dropped 7 bases and J dropped 10 bases, with 14 bases sitting between them. Looked up from germline, CDR1 is MDHEN and CDR2 is SYDVKM. The CDR3 has 13 amino acids.

CDR3 region: CASSLGRTAYGYTF. Written as DNA, the CDR3 is TGTGCCAGTAGCCTGGGCCGAACGGCCTATGGCTACACCTTC. The chain carries TRBV19 and TRBJ1-2; D call uncertain. Between the trimmed V and J ends, which lost 6 bases and 4 bases, there was a span of 15 bases. CDR3 length: 14 residues. Per the germline V gene, CDR1 is LNHDA and CDR2 is SQIVND (reference sequence).

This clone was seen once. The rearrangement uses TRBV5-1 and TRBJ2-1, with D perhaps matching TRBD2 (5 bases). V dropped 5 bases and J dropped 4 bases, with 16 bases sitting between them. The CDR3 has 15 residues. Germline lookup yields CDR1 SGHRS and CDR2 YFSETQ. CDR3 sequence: CASRPLRTVYNEQFF. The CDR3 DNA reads TGCGCCAGCAGGCCTCTACGGACTGTTTACAATGAGCAGTTCTTC.

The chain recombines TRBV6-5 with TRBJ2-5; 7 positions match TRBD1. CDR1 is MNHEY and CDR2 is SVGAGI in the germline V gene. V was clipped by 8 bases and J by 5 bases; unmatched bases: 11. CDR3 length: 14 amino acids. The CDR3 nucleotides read TGTGCCAGCCGTCCTCAAGGGGGCGAGGAGACCCAGTACTTC. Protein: CASRPQGGEETQYF.

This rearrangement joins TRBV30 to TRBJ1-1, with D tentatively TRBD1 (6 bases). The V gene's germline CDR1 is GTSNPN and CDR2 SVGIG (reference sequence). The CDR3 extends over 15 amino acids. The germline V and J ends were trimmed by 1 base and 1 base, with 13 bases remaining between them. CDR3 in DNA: TGTGCCTGGAGTGCTATAGGGGGAACGAACACTGAAGCTTTCTTT. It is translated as CAWSAIGGTNTEAFF.

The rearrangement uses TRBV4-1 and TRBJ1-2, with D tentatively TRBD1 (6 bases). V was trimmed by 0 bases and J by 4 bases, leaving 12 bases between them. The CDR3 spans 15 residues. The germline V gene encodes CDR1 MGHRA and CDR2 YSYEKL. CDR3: CASSQDSTGTYGYTF. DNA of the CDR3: TGCGCCAGCAGCCAAGATTCTACAGGGACCTATGGCTACACCTTC.

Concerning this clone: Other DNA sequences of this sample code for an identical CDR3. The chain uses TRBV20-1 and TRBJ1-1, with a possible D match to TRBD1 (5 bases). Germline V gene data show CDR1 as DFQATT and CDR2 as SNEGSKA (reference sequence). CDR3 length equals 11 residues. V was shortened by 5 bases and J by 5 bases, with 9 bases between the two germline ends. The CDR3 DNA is TGCAGTGCTCCCCAGGGAACTGAAGCTTTCTTT. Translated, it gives CSAPQGTEAFF.

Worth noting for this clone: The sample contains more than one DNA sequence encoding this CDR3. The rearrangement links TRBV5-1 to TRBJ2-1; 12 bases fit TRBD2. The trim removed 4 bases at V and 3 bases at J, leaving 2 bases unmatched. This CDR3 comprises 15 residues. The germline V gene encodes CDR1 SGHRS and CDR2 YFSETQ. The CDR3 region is CASSLAGGLYNEQFF. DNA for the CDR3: TGCGCCAGCAGCCTAGCGGGGGGGCTCTACAATGAGCAGTTCTTC. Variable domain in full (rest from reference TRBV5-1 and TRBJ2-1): KAGVTQTPRYLIKTRGQQVTLSCSPISGHRSVSWYQQTPGQGLQFLFEYFSETQRNKGNFPGRFSGRQFSNSRSEMNVSTLELGDSALYLCASSLAGGLYNEQFFGPGTRLTVL.

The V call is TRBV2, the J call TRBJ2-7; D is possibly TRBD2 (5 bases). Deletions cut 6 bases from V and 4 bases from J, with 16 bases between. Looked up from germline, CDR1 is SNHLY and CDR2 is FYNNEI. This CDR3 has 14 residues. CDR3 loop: CASSLGGGGYEQYF. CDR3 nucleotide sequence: TGTGCCAGCAGCCTGGGCGGCGGAGGATACGAGCAGTACTTC.

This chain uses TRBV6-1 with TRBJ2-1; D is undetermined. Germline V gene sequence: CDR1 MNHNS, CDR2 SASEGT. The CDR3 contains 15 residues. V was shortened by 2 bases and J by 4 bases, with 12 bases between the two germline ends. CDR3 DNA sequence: TGTGCCAGCAGTGAACGAGTTCTAACTTACAATGAGCAGTTCTTC. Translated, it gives CASSERVLTYNEQFF.

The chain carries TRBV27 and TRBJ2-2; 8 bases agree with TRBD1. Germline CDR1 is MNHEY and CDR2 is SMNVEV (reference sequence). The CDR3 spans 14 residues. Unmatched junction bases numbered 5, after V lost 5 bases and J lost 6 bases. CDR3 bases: TGTGCCAGCAGTCGGCAGGGGGCGGCCGGGGAGCTGTTTTTT. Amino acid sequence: CASSRQGAAGELFF.

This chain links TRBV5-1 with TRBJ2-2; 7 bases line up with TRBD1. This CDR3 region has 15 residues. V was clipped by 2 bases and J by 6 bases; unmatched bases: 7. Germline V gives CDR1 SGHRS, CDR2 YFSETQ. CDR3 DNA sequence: TGCGCCAGCAGCTTTGGCCCGACAGGGTCCGGGGAGCTGTTTTTT. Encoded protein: CASSFGPTGSGELFF.

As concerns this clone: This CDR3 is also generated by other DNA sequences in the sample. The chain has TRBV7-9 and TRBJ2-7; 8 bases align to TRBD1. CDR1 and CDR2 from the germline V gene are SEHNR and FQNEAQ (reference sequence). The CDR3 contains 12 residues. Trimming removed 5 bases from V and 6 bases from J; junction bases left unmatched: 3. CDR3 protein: CASSPGTGEQYF. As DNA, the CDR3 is TGTGCCAGCAGCCCCGGGACAGGCGAGCAGTACTTC.

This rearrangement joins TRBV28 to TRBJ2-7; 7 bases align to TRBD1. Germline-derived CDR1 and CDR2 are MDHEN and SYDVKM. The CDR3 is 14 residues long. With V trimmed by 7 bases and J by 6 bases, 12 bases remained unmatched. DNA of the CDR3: TGTGCCAGCAAAGAAGACAGGGAACATACCGAGCAGTACTTC. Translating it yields CASKEDREHTEQYF.

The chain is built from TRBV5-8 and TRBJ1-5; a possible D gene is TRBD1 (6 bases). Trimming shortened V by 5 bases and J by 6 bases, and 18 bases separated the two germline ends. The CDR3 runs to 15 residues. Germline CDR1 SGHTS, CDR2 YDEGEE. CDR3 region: CASSLTGFMGQPQHF. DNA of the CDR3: TGTGCCAGCAGTTTAACAGGGTTTATGGGTCAGCCCCAGCATTTT.

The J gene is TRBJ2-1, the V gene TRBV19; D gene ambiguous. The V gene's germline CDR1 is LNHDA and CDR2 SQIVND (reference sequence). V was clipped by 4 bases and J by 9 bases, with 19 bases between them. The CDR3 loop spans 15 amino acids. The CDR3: CASSTTTMGWGEQFF. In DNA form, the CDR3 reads TGTGCCAGTAGTACCACTACCATGGGTTGGGGTGAGCAGTTCTTC.

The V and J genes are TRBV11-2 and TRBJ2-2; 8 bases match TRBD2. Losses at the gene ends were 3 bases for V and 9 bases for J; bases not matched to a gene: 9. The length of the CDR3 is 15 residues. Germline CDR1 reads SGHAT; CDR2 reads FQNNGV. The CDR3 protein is CASSLSAGAYRELFF. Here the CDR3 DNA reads TGTGCCAGCAGCTTGTCAGCGGGGGCCTATCGGGAGCTGTTTTTT.

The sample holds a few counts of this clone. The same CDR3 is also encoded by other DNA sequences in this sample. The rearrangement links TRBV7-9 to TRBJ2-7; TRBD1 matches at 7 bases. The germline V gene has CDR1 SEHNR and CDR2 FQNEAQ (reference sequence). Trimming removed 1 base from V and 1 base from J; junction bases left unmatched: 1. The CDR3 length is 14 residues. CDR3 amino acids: CASSLEQGSYEQYF. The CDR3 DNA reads TGTGCCAGCAGCTTAGAACAGGGGTCCTACGAGCAGTACTTC.

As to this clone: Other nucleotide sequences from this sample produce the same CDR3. The CDR3 nucleotides read TGTGCCAGCAGCTTAAAGGGATTCGAGCAGTACTTC. Protein: CASSLKGFEQYF. The chain combines TRBV7-9 with TRBJ2-7, with no clear D. The CDR3 totals 12 residues. Per germline, CDR1 SEHNR and CDR2 FQNEAQ (reference sequence). V was pared by 2 bases and J by 6 bases, with 8 bases between.

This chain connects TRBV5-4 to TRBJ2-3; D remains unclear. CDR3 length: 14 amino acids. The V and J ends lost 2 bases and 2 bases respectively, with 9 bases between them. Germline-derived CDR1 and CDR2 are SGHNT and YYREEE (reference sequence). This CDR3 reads CASSFELLTDTQYF. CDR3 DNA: TGTGCCAGCAGCTTTGAACTACTCACAGATACGCAGTATTTT.

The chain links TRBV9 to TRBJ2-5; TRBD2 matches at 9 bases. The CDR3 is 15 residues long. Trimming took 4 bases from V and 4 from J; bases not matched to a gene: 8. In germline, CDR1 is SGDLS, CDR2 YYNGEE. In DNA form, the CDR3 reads TGTGCCAGCAGCCAGGGCGGGGGGGCCGGAGAGACCCAGTACTTC. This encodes CASSQGGGAGETQYF.